A single sample is the source of the 29 T cell receptor beta chains below, sequenced in a study of cytomegalovirus exposure and HLA in healthy donors (dated by TCRdb to 2017 to 2019). Library creation used the immunoSEQ multiplex PCR assay. The multiplex PCR relied on a mix of 60 forward primers for TCR Vbeta segments and 13 reverse primers for TCR Jbeta segments. TCRdb provides this immuneACCESS table in a form limited to in-frame rearrangements. Some clones are lacking; in checked studies, under half of them reflect an unresolved V gene, and why the rest are absent is not known. The sample includes about 110,000 clones, with around 87% observed a single time. Of the sample, about 1.7% is held by the ten largest clones. The sequenced sample consisted of PBMCs. The receptors here all came from a man aged 40-50 years in good health and CMV-seronegative.

This rearrangement joins TRBV7-9 to TRBJ2-3, with 7 bases fitting TRBD2. V lost 3 bases, J lost 4 bases, and 7 bases stayed unmatched. This CDR3 region has 15 residues. Germline lookup yields CDR1 SEHNR and CDR2 FQNEAQ (reference sequence). The CDR3 bases are TGTGCCAGCAGCTTCGGACTAGAATCTGCAGATACGCAGTATTTT. Amino acids: CASSFGLESADTQYF.

The genes are TRBV6-5 and TRBJ1-1; D gene ambiguous. Germline V gives CDR1 MNHEY, CDR2 SVGAGI. Trimming took 7 bases from V and 5 from J, leaving 14 bases between them. The CDR3 has 13 amino acids. In DNA, the CDR3 is TGTGCCAGCACAACTGTCGGGAGAACTGAAGCTTTCTTT. Amino acids: CASTTVGRTEAFF.

This chain connects TRBV7-2 to TRBJ1-2, with TRBD1 matching 10 bases. In germline, CDR1 is SGHTA, CDR2 FQGNSA. This CDR3 is built from 16 residues. J lost 5 bases, V lost 0 bases, and 6 bases had no gene match. CDR3 in DNA: TGTGCCAGCAGCTTAGCCGCCGGGACAGGGGTTTATGGCTACACCTTC. Translation gives CASSLAAGTGVYGYTF.

The chain combines TRBV5-1 with TRBJ1-2, with D possibly being TRBD1 (5 bases). Germline assignment: CDR1 SGHRS and CDR2 YFSETQ. Trimming took 0 bases from V and 7 from J, leaving 10 bases between them. The CDR3 loop spans 13 amino acids. The CDR3 loop is CASSLVQGGGYTF. For the CDR3, the DNA is TGCGCCAGCAGCTTGGTTCAGGGTGGTGGCTACACCTTC.

This chain links TRBV7-9 with TRBJ1-1, with a weak D call TRBD1 (5 bases). This CDR3 has 15 residues. V was clipped by 10 bases and J by 1 base, with 19 bases between them. CDR1 is SEHNR, CDR2 FQNEAQ, per germline (reference sequence). The CDR3 region is CANSDPEGRNTEAFF. The DNA of the CDR3 is TGTGCCAATTCAGACCCGGAGGGGAGGAACACTGAAGCTTTCTTT.

The chain employs TRBV6-9 and TRBJ2-7; possibly TRBD1 for D (5 bases). This CDR3 is 17 amino acids long. In germline, CDR1 is MNHGY, CDR2 SVAAGI. V lost 2 bases and J lost 2, with 19 bases in between. CDR3 nucleotides: TGTGCCAGCAGTTATCCTGGTCACCAGGGCAGACCCTACGAGCAGTACTTC. Amino acids: CASSYPGHQGRPYEQYF.

This chain links TRBV6-5 with TRBJ2-7; 9 bases are shared with TRBD1. Germline V gene lookup returns CDR1 MNHEY and CDR2 SVGAGI. The V gene end was trimmed by 6 bases and the J gene end by 2 bases; junction bases not matched to a gene: 5. CDR3 size: 14 residues. The CDR3 protein is CASRPGTGTYEQYF. As DNA, the CDR3 is TGTGCCAGCAGGCCCGGGACAGGGACCTACGAGCAGTACTTC.

The V gene is TRBV2, the J gene TRBJ2-1; D not resolved. Deletions cut 2 bases from V and 9 bases from J, with 5 bases between. This CDR3 region has 11 residues. CDR1 and CDR2 from the germline V gene are SNHLY and FYNNEI. Written as DNA, the CDR3 is TGTGCCAGCAGTGAATACGGTGAGCAGTTCTTC. Amino acids: CASSEYGEQFF.

The chain combines TRBV5-6 with TRBJ1-1; D is unresolved. V lost 0 bases and J 1 base, leaving 7 bases between the germline ends. The CDR3 runs 14 residues. Germline CDR1 SGHDT, CDR2 YYEEEE. Written as DNA, the CDR3 is TGTGCCAGCAGCTTGGGATTGGCGAACACTGAAGCTTTCTTT. Translated: CASSLGLANTEAFF.

A word on this clone: Sequence at one end of the junction differs from germline and may be a read error. This sequence joins TRBV30 and TRBJ1-2, with D unresolved. The CDR3 sequence is 12 residues long. Looked up from germline, CDR1 is GTSNPN and CDR2 is SVGIG (reference sequence). The CDR3 nucleotides read TGTGCCTGGACGGACTCAAACTGTGGCTACACCTTC. This sequence encodes CAWTDSNCGYTF.

The chain couples TRBV28 to TRBJ1-4; the D gene is possibly TRBD1 (6 bases). V gave up 5 bases and J gave up 0 bases, with 10 bases separating them. The CDR3 runs to 15 residues. Germline assignment: CDR1 MDHEN and CDR2 SYDVKM. CDR3 sequence reads: CASSRGDTTNEKLFF. CDR3 sequence (DNA): TGTGCCAGCAGTCGAGGGGACACAACTAATGAAAAACTGTTTTTT. Full variable domain (outside the CDR3, taken from reference TRBV28 and TRBJ1-4): DVKVTQSSRYLVKRTGEKVFLECVQDMDHENMFWYRQDPGLGLRLIYFSYDVKMKEKGDIPEGYSVSREKKERFSLILESASTNQTSMYLCASSRGDTTNEKLFFGSGTQLSVL.

The chain carries TRBV30 and TRBJ2-3; tentative D call: TRBD2 (6 bases). CDR1 is GTSNPN, CDR2 SVGIG, per germline (reference sequence). V gave up 2 bases and J gave up 5 bases, with 14 bases separating them. The CDR3 contains 14 residues. CDR3 residues: CAWSTGAGIDTQYF. CDR3 sequence (DNA): TGTGCCTGGAGTACCGGAGCGGGTATAGATACGCAGTATTTT. The whole variable domain, filled in from reference TRBV30 and TRBJ2-3, reads SQTIHQWPATLVQPVGSPLSLECTVEGTSNPNLYWYRQAAGRGLQLLFYSVGIGQISSEVPQNLSASRPQDRQFILSSKKLLLSDSGFYLCAWSTGAGIDTQYFGPGTRLTVL.

As to this clone: Additional DNA sequences in this sample encode the identical CDR3. V and J are TRBV5-1 and TRBJ1-1; perhaps TRBD1 as D (6 bases). In germline, CDR1 is SGHRS, CDR2 YFSETQ. The CDR3 extends over 13 amino acids. The ends were cut back, 5 bases at V and 2 bases at J, with 10 bases in the middle. The CDR3: CASSLQGNTEAFF. CDR3 coding DNA: TGCGCCAGCAGTCTACAGGGTAACACTGAAGCTTTCTTT.

V and J are TRBV5-1 and TRBJ2-5; 8 nucleotides agree with TRBD1. V dropped 4 bases and J dropped 4; count of bases not matched to a gene: 6. The germline gives CDR1 SGHRS, CDR2 YFSETQ. CDR3 length equals 14 residues. The CDR3 sequence is CASSLQGVGETQYF. CDR3 bases: TGCGCCAGCAGCCTACAGGGGGTAGGAGAGACCCAGTACTTC.

The chain links TRBV6-1 to TRBJ2-1; weak D call: TRBD2 (6 bases). Looked up from germline, CDR1 is MNHNS and CDR2 is SASEGT. Trimming took 4 bases from V and 9 from J, leaving 13 bases between them. This CDR3 is 13 amino acids long. As DNA, the CDR3 is TGTGCCAGCAGTGTCCTGCGGGGAGGTGAGCAGTTCTTC. It is translated as CASSVLRGGEQFF.

This chain joins TRBV5-1 and TRBJ1-3; perhaps TRBD1 as D (6 bases). The V end lost 4 bases, the J end lost 0 bases, and 8 bases lay between the germline ends. Germline-derived CDR1 and CDR2 are SGHRS and YFSETQ. This CDR3 comprises 14 residues. The CDR3 here is CASSRTVSGNTIYF. CDR3 DNA sequence: TGCGCCAGCAGCAGGACAGTCTCTGGAAACACCATATATTTT. The variable domain in full, with the rest retrieved from reference TRBV5-1 and TRBJ1-3, is KAGVTQTPRYLIKTRGQQVTLSCSPISGHRSVSWYQQTPGQGLQFLFEYFSETQRNKGNFPGRFSGRQFSNSRSEMNVSTLELGDSALYLCASSRTVSGNTIYFGEGSWLTVV.

On this clone: Other nucleotide sequences from this sample produce the same CDR3. The chain combines TRBV19 with TRBJ1-1, with a possible D match to TRBD1 (6 bases). Germline lookup yields CDR1 LNHDA and CDR2 SQIVND (reference sequence). The CDR3 has 13 amino acids. V lost 6 bases, J lost 1 base, and 9 bases lay in between. CDR3 in amino acids: CASRDRPNTEAFF. The CDR3 DNA is TGTGCCAGTAGGGACAGACCGAACACTGAAGCTTTCTTT.

CDR3 nucleotide sequence: TGCGCCAGCAGCGGCGGGGGCAATGAGCAGTTCTTC. Protein sequence: CASSGGGNEQFF. J is TRBJ2-1 and V is TRBV5-1, with TRBD2 matching 7 bases. This CDR3 is 12 amino acids long. J gave up 6 bases and V 4 bases, and 1 base lay outside the gene matches. The V gene's germline CDR1 is SGHRS and CDR2 YFSETQ.

The chain joins TRBV30 to TRBJ2-5, with D hard to call. The V end was cut by 0 bases, the J end by 6 bases, with 5 bases between. The V gene's germline CDR1 is GTSNPN and CDR2 SVGIG (reference sequence). CDR3 length: 11 residues. In DNA, the CDR3 is TGTGCCTGGAGTGTACTCCAGACCCAGTACTTC. This translates into CAWSVLQTQYF. The whole variable domain, remainder taken from reference TRBV30 and TRBJ2-5, is SQTIHQWPATLVQPVGSPLSLECTVEGTSNPNLYWYRQAAGRGLQLLFYSVGIGQISSEVPQNLSASRPQDRQFILSSKKLLLSDSGFYLCAWSVLQTQYFGPGTRLLVL.

V gene TRBV6-1 combines with J gene TRBJ2-1, with 11 bases identical to TRBD2. The V and J ends lost 8 bases and 0 bases, in that order; junction bases with no gene match: 3. Germline V lookup: CDR1 MNHNS, CDR2 SASEGT. The CDR3 is 15 residues long. The CDR3 sequence: CASLTSGSSYNEQFF. The DNA of the CDR3 is TGTGCCAGCCTCACTAGCGGGAGCTCCTACAATGAGCAGTTCTTC.

The chain employs TRBV5-1 and TRBJ1-1; D gene unclear. Germline V gives CDR1 SGHRS, CDR2 YFSETQ. The CDR3 runs to 13 residues. Trimming pared 0 bases from V and 0 bases from J, leaving 3 bases between. CDR3 protein: CASSLAVNTEAFF. DNA of the CDR3: TGCGCCAGCAGCTTGGCAGTGAACACTGAAGCTTTCTTT.

Of note for this clone: Compared with germline, one end of the junction differs, possibly owing to a read error. The genes are TRBV5-4 and TRBJ2-5, with D tentatively TRBD2 (7 bases). CDR1 and CDR2 (germline): SGHNT, YYREEE (reference sequence). The CDR3 totals 16 residues. The chain's CDR3 is CASTLGGPRGHETQYF. Written as DNA, the CDR3 is TGTGCCAGCACCTTGGGGGGGCCTCGGGGCCACGAGACCCAGTACTTC.

This CDR3 is CASSQSSTTNEKLFF. The CDR3 DNA is TGCGCCAGCAGTCAATCCAGTACAACTAATGAAAAACTGTTTTTT. The rearrangement links TRBV23-1 to TRBJ1-4; D unclear. TRBV23-1 is recorded as an ORF, its role being uncertain. Trimming cost V 0 bases and J 0 bases, with 5 bases left between them. The CDR3 runs 15 residues.

This rearrangement joins TRBV2 to TRBJ1-4; a weak D match, TRBD1 (5 bases). V was pared by 5 bases and J by 13 bases, with 17 bases between. Germline CDR1 SNHLY, CDR2 FYNNEI. The CDR3 covers 13 residues. The CDR3 spells CASSRGGVGGLFF. In DNA form, the CDR3 reads TGTGCCAGCAGTAGAGGTGGGGTCGGGGGACTGTTTTTT.

The V and J genes are TRBV11-2 and TRBJ2-2, with TRBD2 identical over 16 bases. This CDR3 is 19 amino acids long. J lost 4 bases, V lost 4 bases, and 9 bases had no gene match. Germline assignment: CDR1 SGHAT and CDR2 FQNNGV. This CDR3 is CASSSGLAGGWNGTGELFF. The CDR3 nucleotides are TGTGCCAGCAGCTCGGGACTAGCGGGGGGGTGGAATGGCACCGGGGAGCTGTTTTTT.

The genes are TRBV18 and TRBJ2-7; D remains unclear. In germline, CDR1 is KGHSH, CDR2 LQKENI. V was shortened by 5 bases and J by 4 bases, with 12 bases between the two germline ends. The CDR3 is 13 residues long. CDR3 DNA: TGTGCCAGCTCAGGCGGAACGCAATACGAGCAGTACTTC. It yields the protein CASSGGTQYEQYF.

This chain links TRBV5-1 with TRBJ2-1, with 7 positions matching TRBD1. This CDR3 contains 12 residues. J gave up 7 bases and V 5 bases, and 3 bases lay outside the gene matches. Germline V gives CDR1 SGHRS, CDR2 YFSETQ. CDR3 sequence (DNA): TGCGCCAGCAGAACGACAGGGAATGAGCAGTTCTTC. Protein sequence: CASRTTGNEQFF.

V and J are TRBV5-4 and TRBJ2-7; 7 positions match TRBD1. The CDR3 has 14 residues. Germline loops: CDR1 SGHNT, CDR2 YYREEE (reference sequence). Trimming removed 4 bases from V and 2 bases from J; junction bases left unmatched: 6. CDR3 DNA sequence: TGTGCCAGCAGCCCGACAGGGACGACCTACGAGCAGTACTTC. Protein sequence: CASSPTGTTYEQYF.

This clone was counted a few times. CDR3 residues: CASSLAFGGNSPLHF. DNA of the CDR3: TGCGCCAGCAGCTTGGCCTTCGGGGGAAATTCACCCCTCCACTTT. This rearrangement joins TRBV5-1 to TRBJ1-6; possibly TRBD1 for D (5 bases). The CDR3 contains 15 residues. Germline CDR1 and CDR2: SGHRS and YFSETQ. V shed 0 bases and J shed 7 bases, with 11 bases lying between them.